Sequencing of this TCR beta chain was carried out in a study of read filtering for tumor transcriptome and immune sequencing. As for the study in general: Among patients, 17 were male and more than 13 female, aged roughly 45 to 90 (mean approximately 71). Findings and caveats of the study: In IR-seq, single-read clonotypes were around 85% of clonotypes but about 3.5% of reads.

This library used roughly 400 ng RNA and molecular barcoded adaptors spanning alpha/delta and beta/gamma chains. Using its own MiXCR run on the reads, TCRdb lists one record per CDR3 protein. The sample lists approximately 58,000 distinct CDR3 sequences, roughly 19% occurring once. Germline lookup yields CDR1 MNHEY and CDR2 SMNVEV (reference sequence). This CDR3 region has 15 residues. V dropped 6 bases and J dropped 1; count of bases not matched to a gene: 4. This clonotype was detected only a few times. The target antigen is unknown. The specimen sequenced was a population of CD138-negative cells sorted from bone marrow. The rearrangement links TRBV27 to TRBJ1-4; 8 bases are a match to TRBD1. The sequence was collected from a donor at least 40 years old with multiple myeloma. The CDR3, as DNA: TGTGCCAGCAGCCCGACAGGGGAAACTAATGAAAAACTGTTTTTT. Amino acid sequence: CASSPTGETNEKLFF.